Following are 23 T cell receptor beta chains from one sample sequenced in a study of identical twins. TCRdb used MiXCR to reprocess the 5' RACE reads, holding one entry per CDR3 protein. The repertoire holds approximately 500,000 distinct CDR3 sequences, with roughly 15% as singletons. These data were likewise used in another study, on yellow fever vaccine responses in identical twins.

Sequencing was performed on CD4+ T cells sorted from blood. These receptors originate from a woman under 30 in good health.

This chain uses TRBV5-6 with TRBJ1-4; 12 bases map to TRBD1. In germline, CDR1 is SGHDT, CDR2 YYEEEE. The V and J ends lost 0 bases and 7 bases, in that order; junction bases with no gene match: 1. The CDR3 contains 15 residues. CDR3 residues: CASSLGDRGPEKLFF. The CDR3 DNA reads TGTGCCAGCAGCTTGGGGGACAGGGGGCCTGAAAAACTGTTTTTT. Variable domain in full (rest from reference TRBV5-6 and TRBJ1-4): DAGVTQSPTHLIKTRGQQVTLRCSPKSGHDTVSWYQQALGQGPQFIFQYYEEEERQRGNFPDRFSGHQFPNYSSELNVNALLLGDSALYLCASSLGDRGPEKLFFGSGTQLSVL.

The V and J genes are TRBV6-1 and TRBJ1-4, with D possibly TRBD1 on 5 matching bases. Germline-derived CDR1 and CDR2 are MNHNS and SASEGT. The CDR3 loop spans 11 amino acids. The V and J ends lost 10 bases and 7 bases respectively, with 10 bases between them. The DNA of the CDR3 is TGTGCCACCATCGGGGGTGAAAAACTGTTTTTT. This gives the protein CATIGGEKLFF.

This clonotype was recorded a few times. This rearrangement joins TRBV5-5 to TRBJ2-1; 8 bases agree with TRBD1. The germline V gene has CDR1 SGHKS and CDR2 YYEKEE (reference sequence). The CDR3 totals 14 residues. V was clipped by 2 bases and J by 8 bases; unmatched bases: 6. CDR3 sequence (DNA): TGTGCCAGCAGCTTCAGGGTGACAGGGGATGAGCAGTTCTTC. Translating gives CASSFRVTGDEQFF.

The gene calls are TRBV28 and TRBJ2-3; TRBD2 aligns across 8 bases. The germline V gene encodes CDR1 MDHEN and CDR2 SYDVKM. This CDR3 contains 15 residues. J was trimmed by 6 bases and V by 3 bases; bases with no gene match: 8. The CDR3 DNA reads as TGTGCCAGCAGTTTTCAAGCGGGGGTCGGGGATACGCAGTATTTT. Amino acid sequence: CASSFQAGVGDTQYF.

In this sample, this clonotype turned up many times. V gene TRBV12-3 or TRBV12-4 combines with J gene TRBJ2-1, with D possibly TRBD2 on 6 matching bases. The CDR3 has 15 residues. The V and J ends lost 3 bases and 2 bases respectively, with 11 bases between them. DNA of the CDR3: TGTGCCAGCAGTTTTAGACTAGAAGCCTACAATGAGCAGTTCTTC. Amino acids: CASSFRLEAYNEQFF.

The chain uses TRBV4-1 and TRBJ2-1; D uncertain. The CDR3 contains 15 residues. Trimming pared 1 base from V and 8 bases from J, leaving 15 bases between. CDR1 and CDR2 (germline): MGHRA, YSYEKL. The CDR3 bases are TGCGCCAGCAGCCAAGGTCTACTACTTGAGGATGAGCAGTTCTTC. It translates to CASSQGLLLEDEQFF.

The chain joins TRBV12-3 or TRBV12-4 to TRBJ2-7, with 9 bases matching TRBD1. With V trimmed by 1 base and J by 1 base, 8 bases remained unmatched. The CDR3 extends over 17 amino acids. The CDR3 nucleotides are TGTGCCAGCAGTTTAGGCACCGGGACAGGGTTATCCTACGAGCAGTACTTC. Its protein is CASSLGTGTGLSYEQYF.

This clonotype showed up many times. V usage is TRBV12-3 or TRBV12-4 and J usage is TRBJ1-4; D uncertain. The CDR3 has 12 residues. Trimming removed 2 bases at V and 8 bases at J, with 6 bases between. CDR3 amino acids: CASSLSREKLFF. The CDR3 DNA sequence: TGTGCCAGCAGTTTATCCCGGGAAAAACTGTTTTTT.

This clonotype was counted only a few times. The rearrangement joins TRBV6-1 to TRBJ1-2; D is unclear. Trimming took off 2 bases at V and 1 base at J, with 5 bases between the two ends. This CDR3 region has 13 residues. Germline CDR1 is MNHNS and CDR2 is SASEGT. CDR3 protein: CASSELLNYGYTF. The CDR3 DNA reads TGTGCCAGCAGTGAACTGCTTAACTATGGCTACACCTTC.

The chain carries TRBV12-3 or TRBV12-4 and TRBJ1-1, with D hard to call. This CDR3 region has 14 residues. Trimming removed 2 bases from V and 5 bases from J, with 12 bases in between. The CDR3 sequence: CASSLRLGSTEAFF. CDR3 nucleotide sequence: TGTGCCAGCAGTTTAAGGTTGGGTAGTACTGAAGCTTTCTTT.

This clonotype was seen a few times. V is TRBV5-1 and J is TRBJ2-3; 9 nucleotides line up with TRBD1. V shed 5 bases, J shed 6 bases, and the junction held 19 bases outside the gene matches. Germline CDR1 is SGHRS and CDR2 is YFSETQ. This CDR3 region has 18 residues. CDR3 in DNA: TGCGCCAGCAGTCCGCCCTCCTTGACAGGGGGGACCCCTGATACGCAGTATTTT. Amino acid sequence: CASSPPSLTGGTPDTQYF.

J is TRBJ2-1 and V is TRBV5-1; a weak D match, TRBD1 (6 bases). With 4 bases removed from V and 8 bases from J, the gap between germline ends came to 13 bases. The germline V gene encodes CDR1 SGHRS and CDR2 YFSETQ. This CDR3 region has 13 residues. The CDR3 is CASSLRQDYEQFF. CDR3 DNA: TGCGCCAGCAGCCTTCGACAGGATTATGAGCAGTTCTTC.

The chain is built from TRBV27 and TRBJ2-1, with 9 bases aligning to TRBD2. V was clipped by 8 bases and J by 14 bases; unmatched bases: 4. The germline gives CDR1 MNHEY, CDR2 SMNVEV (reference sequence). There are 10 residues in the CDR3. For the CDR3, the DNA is TGTGCCAGCCACCGGACTAGCGAGTTCTTC. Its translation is CASHRTSEFF.

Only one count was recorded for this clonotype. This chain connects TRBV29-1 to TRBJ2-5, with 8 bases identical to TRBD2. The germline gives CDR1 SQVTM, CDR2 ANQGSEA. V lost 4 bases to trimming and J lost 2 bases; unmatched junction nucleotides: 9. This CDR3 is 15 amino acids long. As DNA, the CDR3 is TGCAGCGTTGTAGGGGCGGGAGGTCCGCAAGAGACCCAGTACTTC. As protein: CSVVGAGGPQETQYF.

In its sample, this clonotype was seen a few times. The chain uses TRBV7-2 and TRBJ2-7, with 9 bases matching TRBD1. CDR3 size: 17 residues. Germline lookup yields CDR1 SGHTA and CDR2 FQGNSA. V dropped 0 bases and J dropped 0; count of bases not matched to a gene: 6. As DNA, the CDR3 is TGTGCCAGCAGCTTAGCCCGGGACAGGGTAAGCTCCTACGAGCAGTACGTC. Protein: CASSLARDRVSSYEQYV.

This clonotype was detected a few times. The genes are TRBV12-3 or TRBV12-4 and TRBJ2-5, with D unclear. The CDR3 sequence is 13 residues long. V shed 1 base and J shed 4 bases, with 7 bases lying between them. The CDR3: CASSLVPRETQYF. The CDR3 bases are TGTGCCAGCAGTTTAGTTCCCCGAGAGACCCAGTACTTC.

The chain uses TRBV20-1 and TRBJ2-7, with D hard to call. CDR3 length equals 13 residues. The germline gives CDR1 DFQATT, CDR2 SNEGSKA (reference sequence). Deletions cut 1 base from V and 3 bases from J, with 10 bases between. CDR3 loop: CSARASSSYEQYF. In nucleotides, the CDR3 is TGCAGTGCTAGAGCGAGCAGTAGCTACGAGCAGTACTTC.

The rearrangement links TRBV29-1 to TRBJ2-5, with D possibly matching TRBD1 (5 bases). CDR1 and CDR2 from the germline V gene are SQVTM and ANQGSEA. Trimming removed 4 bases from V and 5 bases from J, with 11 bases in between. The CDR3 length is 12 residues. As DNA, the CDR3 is TGCAGCGTTGTTTCCAGGGTTGAGACCCAGTACTTC. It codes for CSVVSRVETQYF.

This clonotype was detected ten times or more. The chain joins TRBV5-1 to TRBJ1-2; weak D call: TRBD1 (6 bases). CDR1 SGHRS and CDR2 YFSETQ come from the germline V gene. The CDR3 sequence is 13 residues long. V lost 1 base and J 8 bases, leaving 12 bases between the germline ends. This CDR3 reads CASSLLAGEGYTF. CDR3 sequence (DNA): TGCGCCAGCAGCTTGCTTGCAGGGGAGGGCTACACCTTC.

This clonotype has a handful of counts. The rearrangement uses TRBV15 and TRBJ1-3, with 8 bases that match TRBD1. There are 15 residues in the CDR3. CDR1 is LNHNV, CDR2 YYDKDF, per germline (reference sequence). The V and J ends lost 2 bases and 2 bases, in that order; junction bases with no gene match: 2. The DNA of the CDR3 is TGTGCCACCAGCAGACAGACAGGGGCTGGAAACACCATATATTTT. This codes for CATSRQTGAGNTIYF.

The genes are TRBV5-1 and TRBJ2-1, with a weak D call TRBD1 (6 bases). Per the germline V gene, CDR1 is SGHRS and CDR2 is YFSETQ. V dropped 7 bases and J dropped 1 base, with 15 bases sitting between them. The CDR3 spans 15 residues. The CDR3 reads CASFLRGKSYNEQFF. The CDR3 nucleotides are TGCGCCAGCTTTCTCAGGGGCAAGTCCTACAATGAGCAGTTCTTC.

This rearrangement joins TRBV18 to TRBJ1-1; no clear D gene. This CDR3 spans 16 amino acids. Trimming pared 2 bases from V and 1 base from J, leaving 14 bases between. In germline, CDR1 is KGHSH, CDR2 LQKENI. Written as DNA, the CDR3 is TGTGCCAGCTCACCATTGTTTAGAGGATCGAACACTGAAGCTTTCTTT. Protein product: CASSPLFRGSNTEAFF.

CDR3: CATSVAGGPGTDTQYF. CDR3 coding DNA: TGTGCCACCAGTGTTGCGGGAGGGCCGGGCACAGATACGCAGTATTTT. The chain uses TRBV24-1 and TRBJ2-3, with TRBD2 matching 9 bases. The germline V gene encodes CDR1 KGHDR and CDR2 SFDVKD. This CDR3 region has 16 residues. J was trimmed by 1 base and V by 5 bases; bases with no gene match: 6.